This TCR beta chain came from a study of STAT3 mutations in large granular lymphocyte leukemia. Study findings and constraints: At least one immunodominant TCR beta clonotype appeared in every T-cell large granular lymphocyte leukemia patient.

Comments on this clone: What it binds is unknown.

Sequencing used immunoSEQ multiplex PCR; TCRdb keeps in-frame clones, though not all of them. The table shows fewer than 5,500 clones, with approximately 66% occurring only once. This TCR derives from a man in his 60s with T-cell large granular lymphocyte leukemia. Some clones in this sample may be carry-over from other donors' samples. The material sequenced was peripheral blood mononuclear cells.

The CDR3 sequence is CASSLTERETQYF. In nucleotides, the CDR3 is TGTGCCAGCAGCCTTACTGAGCGGGAGACCCAGTACTTC. The chain is built from TRBV27 and TRBJ2-5; the D gene is possibly TRBD2 (5 bases). CDR3 length: 13 amino acids. The germline V gene has CDR1 MNHEY and CDR2 SMNVEV (reference sequence). The V end was cut by 6 bases, the J end by 5 bases, with 13 bases between.